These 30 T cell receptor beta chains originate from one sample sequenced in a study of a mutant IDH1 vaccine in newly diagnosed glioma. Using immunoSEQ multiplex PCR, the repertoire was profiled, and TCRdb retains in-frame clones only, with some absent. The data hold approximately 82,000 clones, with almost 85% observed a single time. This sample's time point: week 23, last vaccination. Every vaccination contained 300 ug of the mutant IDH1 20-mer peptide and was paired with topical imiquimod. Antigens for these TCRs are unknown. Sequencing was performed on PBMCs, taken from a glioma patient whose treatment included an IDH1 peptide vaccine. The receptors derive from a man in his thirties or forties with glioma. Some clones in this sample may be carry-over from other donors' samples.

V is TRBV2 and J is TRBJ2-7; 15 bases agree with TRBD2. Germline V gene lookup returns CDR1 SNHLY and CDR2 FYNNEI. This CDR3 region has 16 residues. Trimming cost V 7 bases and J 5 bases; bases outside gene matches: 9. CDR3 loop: CASKPGTSGGNNEQYF. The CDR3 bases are TGTGCCAGCAAACCCGGGACTAGCGGGGGGAACAACGAGCAGTACTTC.

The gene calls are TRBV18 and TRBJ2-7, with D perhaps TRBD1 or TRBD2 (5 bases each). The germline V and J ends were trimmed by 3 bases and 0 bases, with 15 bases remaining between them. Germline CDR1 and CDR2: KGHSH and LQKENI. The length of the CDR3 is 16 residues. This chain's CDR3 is CASSPLGTGSSYEQYF. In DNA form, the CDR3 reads TGTGCCAGCTCACCTCTAGGGACGGGGAGCTCCTACGAGCAGTACTTC.

In DNA, the CDR3 is TGTGCCACCAGCAGAGGGTCCGGGGCGGATGAGCAGTTCTTC. This translates into CATSRGSGADEQFF. The chain recombines TRBV15 with TRBJ2-1, with D possibly called TRBD1 or TRBD2 (5 bases each). The CDR3 sequence is 14 residues long. Trimming stripped 1 base from V and 8 bases from J, with 12 bases between. The germline CDR1 and CDR2 sequences are LNHNV and YYDKDF (reference sequence).

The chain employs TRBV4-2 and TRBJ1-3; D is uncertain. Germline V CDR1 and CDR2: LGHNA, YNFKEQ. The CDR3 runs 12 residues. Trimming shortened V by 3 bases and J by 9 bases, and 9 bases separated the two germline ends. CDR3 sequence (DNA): TGTGCCAGCAGCCAGGCGATTGGCACCATATATTTT. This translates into CASSQAIGTIYF.

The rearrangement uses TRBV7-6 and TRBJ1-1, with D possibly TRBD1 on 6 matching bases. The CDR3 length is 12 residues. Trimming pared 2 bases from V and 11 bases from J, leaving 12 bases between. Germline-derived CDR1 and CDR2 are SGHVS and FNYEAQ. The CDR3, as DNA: TGTGCCAGCAGCTTACGGGGGGCTTCGGCTTTCTTT. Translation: CASSLRGASAFF. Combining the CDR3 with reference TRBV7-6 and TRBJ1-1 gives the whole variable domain GAGVSQSPRYKVTKRGQDVALRCDPISGHVSLYWYRQALGQGPEFLTYFNYEAQQDKSGLPNDRFSAERPEGSISTLTIQRTEQRDSAMYRCASSLRGASAFFGQGTRLTVV.

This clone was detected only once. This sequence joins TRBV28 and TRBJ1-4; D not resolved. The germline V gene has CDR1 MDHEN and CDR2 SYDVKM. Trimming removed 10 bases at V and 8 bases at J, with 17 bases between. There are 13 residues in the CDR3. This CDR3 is CATTRLWVEKLFF. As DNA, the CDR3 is TGTGCCACCACACGGCTTTGGGTGGAAAAACTGTTTTTT.

The CDR3 sequence: CASSLLGTSNHNEQFF. The DNA of the CDR3 is TGTGCCAGCAGTTTATTGGGGACTAGTAACCACAATGAGCAGTTCTTC. The chain combines TRBV28 with TRBJ2-1; 8 bases are shared with TRBD2. This CDR3 is built from 16 residues. The germline V gene has CDR1 MDHEN and CDR2 SYDVKM. V was pared by 1 base and J by 5 bases, with 7 bases of the junction left unmatched.

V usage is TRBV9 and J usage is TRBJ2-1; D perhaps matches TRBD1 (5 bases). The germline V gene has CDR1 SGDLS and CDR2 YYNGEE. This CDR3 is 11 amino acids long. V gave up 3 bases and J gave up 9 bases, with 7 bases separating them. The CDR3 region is CASSEGREQFF. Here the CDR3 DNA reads TGTGCCAGCAGCGAGGGGCGTGAGCAGTTCTTC.

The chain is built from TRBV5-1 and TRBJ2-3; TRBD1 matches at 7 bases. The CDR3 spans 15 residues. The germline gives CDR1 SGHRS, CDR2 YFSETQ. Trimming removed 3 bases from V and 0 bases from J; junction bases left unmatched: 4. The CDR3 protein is CASSSDRASTDTQYF. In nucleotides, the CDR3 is TGCGCCAGCAGCTCCGACAGGGCTAGCACAGATACGCAGTATTTT.

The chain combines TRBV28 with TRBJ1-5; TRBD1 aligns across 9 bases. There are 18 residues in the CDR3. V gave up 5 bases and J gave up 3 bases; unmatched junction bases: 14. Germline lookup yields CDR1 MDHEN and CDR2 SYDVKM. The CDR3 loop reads CASSPLPGQGMNNQPQHF. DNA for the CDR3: TGTGCCAGCAGTCCGTTACCGGGACAGGGTATGAACAATCAGCCCCAGCATTTT. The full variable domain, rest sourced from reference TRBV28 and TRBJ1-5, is DVKVTQSSRYLVKRTGEKVFLECVQDMDHENMFWYRQDPGLGLRLIYFSYDVKMKEKGDIPEGYSVSREKKERFSLILESASTNQTSMYLCASSPLPGQGMNNQPQHFGDGTRLSIL.

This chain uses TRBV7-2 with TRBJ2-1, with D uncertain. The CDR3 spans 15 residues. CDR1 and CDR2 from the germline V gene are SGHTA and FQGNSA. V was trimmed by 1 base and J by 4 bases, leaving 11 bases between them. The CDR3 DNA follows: TGTGCCAGCAGCTTAGAAGGGATTATTTACAATGAGCAGTTCTTC. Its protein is CASSLEGIIYNEQFF.

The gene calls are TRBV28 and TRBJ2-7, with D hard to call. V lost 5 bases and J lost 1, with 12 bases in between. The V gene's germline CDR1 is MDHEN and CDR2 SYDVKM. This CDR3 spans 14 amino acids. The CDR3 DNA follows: TGTGCCAGCAGTCCGACGGGCCTTTCCTACGAGCAGTACTTC. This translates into CASSPTGLSYEQYF. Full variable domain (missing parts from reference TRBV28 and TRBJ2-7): DVKVTQSSRYLVKRTGEKVFLECVQDMDHENMFWYRQDPGLGLRLIYFSYDVKMKEKGDIPEGYSVSREKKERFSLILESASTNQTSMYLCASSPTGLSYEQYFGPGTRLTVT.

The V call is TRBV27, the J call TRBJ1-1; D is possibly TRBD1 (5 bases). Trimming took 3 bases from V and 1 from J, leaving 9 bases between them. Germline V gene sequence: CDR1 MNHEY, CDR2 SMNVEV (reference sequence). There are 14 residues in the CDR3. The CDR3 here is CASSFRGGNTEAFF. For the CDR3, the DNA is TGTGCCAGCAGTTTCCGGGGGGGGAACACTGAAGCTTTCTTT.

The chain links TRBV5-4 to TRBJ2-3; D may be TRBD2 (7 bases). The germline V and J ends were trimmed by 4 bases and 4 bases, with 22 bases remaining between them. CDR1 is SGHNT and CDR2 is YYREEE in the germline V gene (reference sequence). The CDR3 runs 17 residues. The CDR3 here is CASSTPLGGGLSDTQYF. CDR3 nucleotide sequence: TGTGCCAGCAGCACCCCGCTTGGGGGGGGCCTGTCAGATACGCAGTATTTT. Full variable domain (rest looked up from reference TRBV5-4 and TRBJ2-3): ETGVTQSPTHLIKTRGQQVTLRCSSQSGHNTVSWYQQALGQGPQFIFQYYREEENGRGNFPPRFSGLQFPNYSSELNVNALELDDSALYLCASSTPLGGGLSDTQYFGPGTRLTVL.

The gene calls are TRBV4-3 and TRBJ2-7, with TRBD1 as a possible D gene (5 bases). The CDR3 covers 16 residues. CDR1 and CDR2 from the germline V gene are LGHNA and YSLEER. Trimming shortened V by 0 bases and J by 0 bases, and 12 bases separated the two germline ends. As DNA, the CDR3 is TGCGCCAGCAGCCAAGATCGCAGGGCGAGCTCCTACGAGCAGTACTTC. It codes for CASSQDRRASSYEQYF.

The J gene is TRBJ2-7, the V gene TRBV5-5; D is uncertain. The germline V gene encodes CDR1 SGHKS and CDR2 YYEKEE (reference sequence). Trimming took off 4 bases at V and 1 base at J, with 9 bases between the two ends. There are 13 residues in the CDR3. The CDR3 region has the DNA TGTGCCAGCAGCATCACAGCGTCCTACGAGCAGTACTTC. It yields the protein CASSITASYEQYF.

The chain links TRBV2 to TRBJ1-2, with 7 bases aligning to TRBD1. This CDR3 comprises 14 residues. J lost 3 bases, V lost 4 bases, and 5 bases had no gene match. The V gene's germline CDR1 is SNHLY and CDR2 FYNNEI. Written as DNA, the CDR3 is TGTGCCAGCAGTGTTCGACAGGGCCACTATGGCTACACCTTC. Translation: CASSVRQGHYGYTF.

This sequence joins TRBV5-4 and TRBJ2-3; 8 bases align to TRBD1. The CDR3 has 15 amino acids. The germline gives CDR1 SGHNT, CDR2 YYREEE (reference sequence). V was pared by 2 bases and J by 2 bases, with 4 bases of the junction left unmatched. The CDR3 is CASSFGQGITDTQYF. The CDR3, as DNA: TGTGCCAGCAGCTTCGGACAGGGAATCACAGATACGCAGTATTTT.

CDR3 protein: CASSLNRANNEQFF. The CDR3 DNA sequence: TGTGCCAGCAGCTTAAATCGGGCTAACAATGAGCAGTTCTTC. The gene calls are TRBV7-8 and TRBJ2-1; D gene unclear. Germline CDR1 is SGHVS and CDR2 is FQNEAQ. Trimming took off 2 bases at V and 5 bases at J, with 10 bases between the two ends. The CDR3 is made up of 14 amino acids.

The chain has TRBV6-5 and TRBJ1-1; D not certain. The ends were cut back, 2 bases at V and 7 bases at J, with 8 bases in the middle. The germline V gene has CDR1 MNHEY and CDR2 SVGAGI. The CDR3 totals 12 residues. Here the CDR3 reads CASSYPQLEAFF. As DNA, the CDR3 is TGTGCCAGCAGTTACCCCCAGCTTGAAGCTTTCTTT.

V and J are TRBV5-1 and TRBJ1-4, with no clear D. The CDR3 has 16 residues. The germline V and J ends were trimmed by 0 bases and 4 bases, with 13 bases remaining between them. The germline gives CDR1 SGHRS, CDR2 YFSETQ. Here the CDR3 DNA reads TGCGCCAGCAGCTTGGGTTCAGCTAGGTTTAATGAAAAACTGTTTTTT. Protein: CASSLGSARFNEKLFF.

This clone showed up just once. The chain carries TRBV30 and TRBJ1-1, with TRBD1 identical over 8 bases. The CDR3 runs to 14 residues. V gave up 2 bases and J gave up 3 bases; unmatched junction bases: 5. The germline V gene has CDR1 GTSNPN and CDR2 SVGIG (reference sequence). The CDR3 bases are TGTGCCTGGAGTAAACGGACAGGGCACACTGAAGCTTTCTTT. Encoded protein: CAWSKRTGHTEAFF.

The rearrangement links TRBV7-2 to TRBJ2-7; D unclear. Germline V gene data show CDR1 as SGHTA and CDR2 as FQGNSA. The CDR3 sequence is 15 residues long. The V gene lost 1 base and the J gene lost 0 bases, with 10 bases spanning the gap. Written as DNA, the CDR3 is TGTGCCAGCAGCTTAGTTGGCGGTAGCTCCTACGAGCAGTACTTC. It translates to CASSLVGGSSYEQYF.

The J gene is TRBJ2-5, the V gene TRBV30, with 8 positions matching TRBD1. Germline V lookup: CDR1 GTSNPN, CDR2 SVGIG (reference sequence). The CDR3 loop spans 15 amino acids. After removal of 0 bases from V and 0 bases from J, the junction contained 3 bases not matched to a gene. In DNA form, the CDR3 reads TGTGCCTGGAGTGTGGGGGACAGGAACCAAGAGACCCAGTACTTC. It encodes CAWSVGDRNQETQYF.

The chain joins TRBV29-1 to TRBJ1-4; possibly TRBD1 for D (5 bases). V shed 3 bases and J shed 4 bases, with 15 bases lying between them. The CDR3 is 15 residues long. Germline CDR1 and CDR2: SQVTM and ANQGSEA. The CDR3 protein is CSVECRVKNNEKLFF. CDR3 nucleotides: TGCAGCGTTGAGTGCAGGGTAAAGAATAATGAAAAACTGTTTTTT.

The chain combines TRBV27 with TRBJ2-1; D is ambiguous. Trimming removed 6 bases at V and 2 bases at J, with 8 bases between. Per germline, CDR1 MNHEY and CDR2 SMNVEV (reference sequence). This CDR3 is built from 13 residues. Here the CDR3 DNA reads TGTGCCAGCAGACTGGGAACCTACAATGAGCAGTTCTTC. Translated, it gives CASRLGTYNEQFF.

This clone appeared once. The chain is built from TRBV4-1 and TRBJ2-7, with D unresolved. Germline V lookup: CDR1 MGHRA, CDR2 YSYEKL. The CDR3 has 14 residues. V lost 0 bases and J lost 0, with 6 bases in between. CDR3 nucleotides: TGCGCCAGCAGCCAAGAACAGTCCTCCTACGAGCAGTACTTC. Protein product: CASSQEQSSYEQYF.

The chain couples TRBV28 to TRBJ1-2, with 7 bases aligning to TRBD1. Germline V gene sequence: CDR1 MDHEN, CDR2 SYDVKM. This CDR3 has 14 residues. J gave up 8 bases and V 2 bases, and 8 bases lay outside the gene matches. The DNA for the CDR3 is TGTGCCAGCAGTTTAGCCAACAGGGGAAAGGGCTACACCTTC. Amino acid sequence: CASSLANRGKGYTF.

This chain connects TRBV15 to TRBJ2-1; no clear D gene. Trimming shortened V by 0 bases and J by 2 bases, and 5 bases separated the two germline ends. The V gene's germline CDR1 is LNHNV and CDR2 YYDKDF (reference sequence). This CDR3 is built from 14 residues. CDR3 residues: CATSRDTTYNEQFF. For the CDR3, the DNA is TGTGCCACCAGCAGAGATACCACCTACAATGAGCAGTTCTTC. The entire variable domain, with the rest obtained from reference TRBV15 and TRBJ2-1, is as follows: DAMVIQNPRYQVTQFGKPVTLSCSQTLNHNVMYWYQQKSSQAPKLLFHYYDKDFNNEADTPDNFQSRRPNTSFCFLDIRSPGLGDTAMYLCATSRDTTYNEQFFGPGTRLTVL.

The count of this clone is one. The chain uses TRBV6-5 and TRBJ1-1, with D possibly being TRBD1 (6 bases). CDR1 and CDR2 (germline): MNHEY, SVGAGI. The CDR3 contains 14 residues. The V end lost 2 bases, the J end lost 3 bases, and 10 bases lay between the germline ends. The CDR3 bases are TGTGCCAGCAGTTACCGGGCAGGGGACACTGAAGCTTTCTTT. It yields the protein CASSYRAGDTEAFF.